This T cell receptor (beta chain) was captured by sequencing in a study of CD8+CD57+ T cells in acquired aplastic anemia. Overall study: The sorted CD4+ and CD8+ cells yielded an average about 3.5 ug of DNA.

For this clonotype: What it binds is unknown.

The CDR3 runs to 13 residues. The germline gives CDR1 SGHTA, CDR2 FQGNSA. Template material for TCR beta VDJ and CDR3 profiling consisted of genomic DNA. MiXCR, applied by TCRdb to the reads, yields one record per CDR3 protein. The sample yields about 260,000 distinct CDR3 sequences, roughly 82% seen once. Those patients picked for sequencing had displayed CD8+CD57+ cell expansion on flow cytometry. No therapy was given to patients before blood sampling. Whole-study findings and limits: A significant difference in CD8+ Simpson's diversity between patients and controls was not found.

This TCR came from a human donor with aplastic anemia. The chain employs TRBV7-2 and TRBJ2-7; 7 nucleotides agree with TRBD2. The specimen was sorted CD4+, CD8+, or CD8+CD57+ T cells (not recorded which) from PBMCs. The CDR3 sequence is CASSMGGYSEPHV. The DNA for the CDR3 is TGTGCCAGCAGCATGGGGGGGTACTCCGAGCCGCACGTC.